The 8 T cell receptor beta chains listed next were all sequenced from one sample in a study of cytomegalovirus exposure and HLA in healthy donors. PCR employed 60 Vbeta and 13 Jbeta primers. Libraries were prepared by immunoSEQ multiplex PCR; TCRdb keeps only in-frame clonotypes and omits some of them. This sample yields about 160,000 clones, of which around 77% are seen a single time; about 1.5% belongs to the top ten. Sequenced material: PBMCs. The receptors were gathered from a woman aged 25 to 39 in good health and CMV-seronegative.

The V call is TRBV19, the J call TRBJ1-1; possibly TRBD1 for D (6 bases). This CDR3 spans 16 amino acids. Between the trimmed V and J ends, which lost 8 bases and 1 base, there was a span of 20 bases. CDR1 and CDR2 (germline): LNHDA, SQIVND (reference sequence). The CDR3 loop reads CASSPRRSTGNTEAFF. CDR3 in DNA: TGTGCCAGTTCGCCGAGAAGGTCGACAGGGAACACTGAAGCTTTCTTT.

The chain combines TRBV28 with TRBJ1-2; unclear D gene. Trimming took 2 bases from V and 4 from J, leaving 14 bases between them. CDR1 and CDR2 from the germline V gene are MDHEN and SYDVKM. The CDR3 extends over 15 amino acids. This CDR3 reads CASSLRFEVGYGYTF. CDR3 in DNA: TGTGCCAGCAGTTTACGCTTCGAGGTTGGCTATGGCTACACCTTC.

This clone was found once. V usage is TRBV2 and J usage is TRBJ2-3; possibly TRBD1 for D (6 bases). The CDR3 is made up of 15 amino acids. Deletions cut 6 bases from V and 7 bases from J, with 20 bases between. Germline values: CDR1 SNHLY, CDR2 FYNNEI. The DNA of the CDR3 is TGTGCCAGCAGGTCGCCAGGGGCCCCCCGGTATACGCAGTATTTT. The encoded protein is CASRSPGAPRYTQYF.

V and J are TRBV19 and TRBJ1-6; 11 positions agree with TRBD1. CDR1 LNHDA and CDR2 SQIVND come from the germline V gene (reference sequence). This CDR3 has 15 residues. With 7 bases clipped from V and 10 bases from J, the junction kept 9 bases outside the gene matches. CDR3 coding DNA: TGTGCCAGTACCCTACGGACAGGGGGCCGCTCACCCCTCCACTTT. Amino acids: CASTLRTGGRSPLHF.

The chain is built from TRBV19 and TRBJ1-5; D uncertain. The CDR3 loop spans 18 amino acids. Germline-derived CDR1 and CDR2 are LNHDA and SQIVND (reference sequence). Between the trimmed V and J ends, which lost 5 bases and 0 bases, there was a span of 20 bases. The CDR3 sequence is CASSLSPSSSYSNQPQHF. The CDR3 DNA reads TGTGCCAGTAGTTTATCCCCTAGTTCCAGTTATAGCAATCAGCCCCAGCATTTT.

The chain carries TRBV5-1 and TRBJ1-1; D is possibly TRBD1 (5 bases). Germline values: CDR1 SGHRS, CDR2 YFSETQ. CDR3 length: 16 amino acids. V was clipped by 1 base and J by 1 base, with 14 bases between them. The CDR3 sequence: CASSLRPGLPNTEAFF. The CDR3 bases are TGCGCCAGCAGCTTGAGGCCGGGACTGCCGAACACTGAAGCTTTCTTT.

The chain combines TRBV28 with TRBJ2-7; D might be TRBD1 (6 bases). The CDR3 loop spans 14 amino acids. Germline V CDR1 and CDR2: MDHEN, SYDVKM. V lost 5 bases and J lost 3, with 14 bases in between. CDR3 nucleotide sequence: TGTGCCAGCAGTCGCTCCGGGACACACTACGAGCAGTACTTC. The encoded protein is CASSRSGTHYEQYF.

V usage is TRBV18 and J usage is TRBJ1-1; TRBD1 matches 9 bases. This CDR3 contains 17 residues. The germline gives CDR1 KGHSH, CDR2 LQKENI. V shed 1 base and J 0 bases; nucleotides not matched to a gene: 6. The CDR3 spells CASSPLPRQGVNTEAFF. The CDR3 DNA sequence: TGTGCCAGCTCACCACTCCCTAGACAGGGGGTGAACACTGAAGCTTTCTTT.